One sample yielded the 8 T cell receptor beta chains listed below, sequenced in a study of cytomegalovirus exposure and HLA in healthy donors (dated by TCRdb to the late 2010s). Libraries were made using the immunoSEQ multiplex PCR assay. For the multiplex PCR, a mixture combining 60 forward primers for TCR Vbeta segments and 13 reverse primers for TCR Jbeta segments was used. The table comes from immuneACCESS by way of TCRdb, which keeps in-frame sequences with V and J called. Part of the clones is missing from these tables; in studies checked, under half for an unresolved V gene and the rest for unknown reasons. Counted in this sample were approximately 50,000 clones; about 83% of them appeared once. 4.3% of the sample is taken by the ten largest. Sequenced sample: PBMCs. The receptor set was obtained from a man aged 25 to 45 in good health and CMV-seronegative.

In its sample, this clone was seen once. Here the CDR3 reads CASSESLGGRETQYF. Here the CDR3 DNA reads TGCGCCAGCAGTGAGTCGCTGGGGGGACGAGAGACCCAGTACTTC. The chain employs TRBV10-1 and TRBJ2-5, with D perhaps matching TRBD2 (6 bases). The CDR3 length is 15 residues. V was cut by 0 bases and J by 4 bases, with 12 bases left in between. Germline CDR1 and CDR2: WNHNN and SYGVQD (reference sequence).

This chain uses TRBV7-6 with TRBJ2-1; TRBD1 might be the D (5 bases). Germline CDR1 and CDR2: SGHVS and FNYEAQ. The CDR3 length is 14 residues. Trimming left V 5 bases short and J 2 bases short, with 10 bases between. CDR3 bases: TGTGCCAGCAGCATGACAGCGACCTACAATGAGCAGTTCTTC. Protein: CASSMTATYNEQFF.

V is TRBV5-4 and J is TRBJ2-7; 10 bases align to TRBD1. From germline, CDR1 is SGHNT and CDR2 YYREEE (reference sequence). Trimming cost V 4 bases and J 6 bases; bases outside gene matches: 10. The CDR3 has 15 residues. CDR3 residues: CASSPEPGTGAEQYF. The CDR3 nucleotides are TGTGCCAGCAGCCCCGAGCCCGGGACAGGGGCCGAGCAGTACTTC.

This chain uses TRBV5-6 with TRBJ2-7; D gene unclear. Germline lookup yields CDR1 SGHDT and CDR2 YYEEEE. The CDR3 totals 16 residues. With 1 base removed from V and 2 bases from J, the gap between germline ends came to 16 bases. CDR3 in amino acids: CASSLPELRSPYEQYF. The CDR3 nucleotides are TGTGCCAGCAGCTTGCCGGAGCTTCGAAGTCCCTACGAGCAGTACTTC.

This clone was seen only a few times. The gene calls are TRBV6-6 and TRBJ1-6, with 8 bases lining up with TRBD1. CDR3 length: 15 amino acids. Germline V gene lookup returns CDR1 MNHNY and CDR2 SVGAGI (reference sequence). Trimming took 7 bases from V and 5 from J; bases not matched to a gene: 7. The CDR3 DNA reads TGTGCCAGCACCCTCTCAGGGGGCGATAATTCACCCCTCCACTTT. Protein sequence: CASTLSGGDNSPLHF.

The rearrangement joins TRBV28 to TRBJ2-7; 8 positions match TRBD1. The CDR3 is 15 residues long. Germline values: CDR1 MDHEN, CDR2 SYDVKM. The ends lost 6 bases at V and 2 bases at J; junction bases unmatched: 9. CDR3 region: CASRGSGTGPYEQYF. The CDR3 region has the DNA TGTGCCAGCAGGGGTTCCGGGACAGGCCCCTACGAGCAGTACTTC.

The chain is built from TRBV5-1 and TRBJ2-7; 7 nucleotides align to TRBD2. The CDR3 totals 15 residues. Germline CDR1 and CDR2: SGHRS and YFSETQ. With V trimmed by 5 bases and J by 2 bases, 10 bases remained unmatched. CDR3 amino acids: CASRGGGGGAYEQYF. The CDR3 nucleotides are TGCGCCAGCAGGGGGGGAGGCGGGGGAGCCTACGAGCAGTACTTC. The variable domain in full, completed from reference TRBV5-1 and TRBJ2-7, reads KAGVTQTPRYLIKTRGQQVTLSCSPISGHRSVSWYQQTPGQGLQFLFEYFSETQRNKGNFPGRFSGRQFSNSRSEMNVSTLELGDSALYLCASRGGGGGAYEQYFGPGTRLTVT.

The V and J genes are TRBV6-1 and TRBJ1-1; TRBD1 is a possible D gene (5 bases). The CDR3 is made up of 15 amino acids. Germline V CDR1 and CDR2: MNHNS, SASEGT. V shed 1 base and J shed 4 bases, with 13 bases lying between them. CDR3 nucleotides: TGTGCCAGCAGTGAAGTCGGGGGGTCGGGCACTGAAGCTTTCTTT. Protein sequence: CASSEVGGSGTEAFF.